The 13 T cell receptor beta chains given below trace back to one sample, sequenced in a study of blood T cell repertoires in COVID-19. TCRdb's table, derived via immunoSEQ multiplex PCR, lists solely in-frame clones and lacks some. The repertoire includes 300,000 to 450,000 clones, 85% to 90% of them detected once, and around 1% sits in the top ten. Specimen: PBMCs or T cells enriched from blood (not recorded which). The receptors come from a man aged 18 to 30 who had recovered from COVID-19.

The V call is TRBV15, the J call TRBJ2-1; 8 bases map to TRBD2. Per germline, CDR1 LNHNV and CDR2 YYDKDF (reference sequence). V was clipped by 11 bases and J by 4 bases; unmatched bases: 4. The CDR3 is made up of 12 amino acids. The CDR3 sequence is CAAGGYYNEQFF. The CDR3, as DNA: TGTGCCGCGGGGGGCTATTACAATGAGCAGTTCTTC.

The chain links TRBV7-9 to TRBJ1-5; perhaps TRBD1 as D (6 bases). Per germline, CDR1 SEHNR and CDR2 FQNEAQ (reference sequence). The CDR3 spans 14 residues. The germline V and J ends were trimmed by 4 bases and 4 bases, with 11 bases remaining between them. This CDR3 is CASSSQGRNQPQHF. In DNA form, the CDR3 reads TGTGCCAGCAGCTCTCAGGGGAGAAATCAGCCCCAGCATTTT.

This rearrangement joins TRBV4-1 to TRBJ1-6; the D gene is possibly TRBD1 (6 bases). Germline lookup yields CDR1 MGHRA and CDR2 YSYEKL. This CDR3 has 16 residues. The V and J ends lost 4 bases and 9 bases respectively, with 19 bases between them. The CDR3 reads CASSPVGGGSSSPLHF. Here the CDR3 DNA reads TGCGCCAGCAGCCCAGTGGGGGGGGGCTCGTCTTCACCCCTCCACTTT.

In nucleotides, the CDR3 is TGCGCCAGCAGCGTTAACAGAGACAACTATGGCTACACCTTC. Translated: CASSVNRDNYGYTF. The chain uses TRBV5-1 and TRBJ1-2, with unresolved D. V was trimmed by 4 bases and J by 2 bases, leaving 12 bases between them. From germline, CDR1 is SGHRS and CDR2 YFSETQ. The CDR3 contains 14 residues.

The chain links TRBV18 to TRBJ2-3, with D possibly TRBD2 on 5 matching bases. CDR3 size: 15 residues. In germline, CDR1 is KGHSH, CDR2 LQKENI. The ends were cut back, 3 bases at V and 3 bases at J, with 13 bases in the middle. CDR3 loop: CASSPSDGLTDTQYF. The CDR3 bases are TGTGCCAGCTCACCCTCAGACGGACTTACAGATACGCAGTATTTT.

The chain links TRBV7-9 to TRBJ1-2; 10 nucleotides align to TRBD1. The CDR3 totals 14 residues. From germline, CDR1 is SEHNR and CDR2 FQNEAQ (reference sequence). The V and J ends lost 3 bases and 6 bases, in that order; junction bases with no gene match: 4. CDR3 amino acids: CASSFRQGANGYTF. The CDR3 DNA reads as TGTGCCAGCAGCTTCAGACAGGGGGCCAATGGCTACACCTTC.

V and J are TRBV18 and TRBJ1-2; 9 bases are a match to TRBD1. The germline V gene has CDR1 KGHSH and CDR2 LQKENI. This CDR3 contains 15 residues. The J segment lost 4 bases and the V segment lost 6 bases, leaving 9 bases of the junction unmatched. This chain's CDR3 is CASSEGQGQGYGYTF. In nucleotides, the CDR3 is TGTGCCAGCTCGGAAGGACAGGGGCAGGGCTATGGCTACACCTTC.

This rearrangement joins TRBV2 to TRBJ2-3; 10 nucleotides agree with TRBD2. The V gene end was trimmed by 5 bases and the J gene end by 2 bases; junction bases not matched to a gene: 10. Germline assignment: CDR1 SNHLY and CDR2 FYNNEI. The CDR3 length is 17 residues. CDR3 region: CASSSLWTSGSTDTQYF. The CDR3 region has the DNA TGTGCCAGCAGTTCCCTATGGACTAGCGGTTCCACAGATACGCAGTATTTT. Drawing the rest from reference TRBV2 and TRBJ2-3, the complete variable domain is EPEVTQTPSHQVTQMGQEVILRCVPISNHLYFYWYRQILGQKVEFLVSFYNNEISEKSEIFDDQFSVERPDGSNFTLKIRSTKLEDSAMYFCASSSLWTSGSTDTQYFGPGTRLTVL.

The sample holds a few counts of this clone. The V call is TRBV18, the J call TRBJ1-1; tentative D call: TRBD1 (5 bases). The CDR3 loop spans 14 amino acids. Germline V CDR1 and CDR2: KGHSH, LQKENI. The germline V and J ends were trimmed by 3 bases and 1 base, with 9 bases remaining between them. This CDR3 reads CASSPLGGNTEAFF. As DNA, the CDR3 is TGTGCCAGCTCACCCCTCGGGGGGAACACTGAAGCTTTCTTT.

The rearrangement joins TRBV27 to TRBJ2-7, with 13 bases fitting TRBD2. Per the germline V gene, CDR1 is MNHEY and CDR2 is SMNVEV (reference sequence). The CDR3 spans 19 residues. J was trimmed by 4 bases and V by 3 bases; bases with no gene match: 15. The CDR3, as DNA: TGTGCCAGCAGTTTGCGACAGGTTCCGGGACTAGCGGGAATGTACGAGCAGTACTTC. This encodes CASSLRQVPGLAGMYEQYF.

The chain is built from TRBV19 and TRBJ1-2; the D is unclear. The CDR3 sequence is 15 residues long. CDR1 is LNHDA, CDR2 SQIVND, per germline (reference sequence). V gave up 0 bases and J gave up 5 bases, with 13 bases separating them. The CDR3 nucleotides read TGTGCCAGTAGTATAGATCGGAGAAGTGTGTATGGCTACACCTTC. Translating gives CASSIDRRSVYGYTF. Filled out from reference TRBV19 and TRBJ1-2, the complete variable domain reads DGGITQSPKYLFRKEGQNVTLSCEQNLNHDAMYWYRQDPGQGLRLIYYSQIVNDFQKGDIAEGYSVSREKKESFPLTVTSAQKNPTAFYLCASSIDRRSVYGYTFGSGTRLTVV.

This clone was seen only a few times. Other DNA sequences of this sample code for an identical CDR3. The CDR3 DNA reads TGTGCCAGCAGCGTAGACGGGTATGGCTACACCTTC. Its protein is CASSVDGYGYTF. J is TRBJ1-2 and V is TRBV9; D remains ambiguous. V lost 0 bases to trimming and J lost 5 bases, with 5 bases between them. CDR3 length: 12 residues. Germline values: CDR1 SGDLS, CDR2 YYNGEE.

The chain combines TRBV28 with TRBJ2-7; D is perhaps TRBD2 (6 bases). The CDR3 extends over 15 amino acids. Per the germline V gene, CDR1 is MDHEN and CDR2 is SYDVKM. Trimming removed 5 bases at V and 2 bases at J, with 16 bases between. DNA for the CDR3: TGTGCCAGCAGTCCGCCGGAGGGTCCCCCCTACGAGCAGTACTTC. Translation gives CASSPPEGPPYEQYF.